This T cell receptor beta chain was identified during a study of cytomegalovirus exposure and HLA in healthy donors. Study-wide findings and caveats: Previously analyzed data showed that most TCR beta V segments were productive at a frequency of about 87% or about 30%.

The CDR3 totals 12 residues. With 3 bases removed from V and 8 bases from J, the gap between germline ends came to 10 bases. Germline CDR1 reads MGHDK; CDR2 reads SYGVNS. The PCR was carried out with 60 Vbeta primers and 13 Jbeta primers. Profiling relied on immunoSEQ multiplex PCR, and the TCRdb table lists in-frame clones only, not all of them. The sample holds around 110,000 clones, about 68% seen once. Comment on this clone: Its antigen is not identified.

V gene TRBV25-1 combines with J gene TRBJ1-2; D not certain. Sequencing was done on a sample of PBMCs. The sequence came from a woman aged 40 to 50 in good health and CMV-seropositive. CDR3 sequence reads: CASSESRAGYTF. DNA for the CDR3: TGTGCCAGCAGTGAGAGCCGTGCGGGCTACACCTTC.